These T cell receptor beta chains were read from a single sample in a study of CD8 T cell repertoires and HIV-1 epitope variants. The antigens these receptors bind are not known. TCRdb keeps only in-frame clones here, not all; method: immunoSEQ multiplex PCR. The sample has about 5,500 clones; 55% to 75% are singletons. The sample comprised cultured CD8+ T cells derived from PBMCs. The receptors were gathered from a male donor with HIV. CDR3s include the opening cysteine and the closing phenylalanine or tryptophan. D genes are given only for firm matches.

d_call v_call cdr3_aa
TRBD1 TRBV28 CASSFPVEKTGNNQPQHF
TRBD2 TRBV19 CASSPELAAHNEQFF
- TRBV7-9 CASSGLDDGNTIYF
- TRBV15 CATTPGSGNTIYF
- TRBV27 CASSLTPDRDPNEQFF
- TRBV19 CASSIWSVNSNQPQHF
TRBD1 TRBV29-1 CSVEGGQGEKLFF
- TRBV28 CASSLQETQYF
- TRBV14 CASSSPGQGVYEQYF
TRBD2 TRBV14 CASSPSGSGGANEQFF
TRBD2 TRBV5-4 CASSDPSGRVPSYEQYF
- TRBV6-1 CASSELGRDPTAGAFF
TRBD1 TRBV5-6 CASSGDRDIQYF
- TRBV6-5 CASSPTLWHEQFF
- TRBV5-1 CASSLGVRGDTQYF
- TRBV19 CASNLGGTEAFF
- TRBV7-3 CASSQDSQETQYF
- TRBV28 CASSLKADYGYTF
TRBD1 TRBV7-2 CASSLTRDRTYYEQYF
- TRBV7-2 CASSPGALAKNIQYF
- TRBV29-1 CSVETTSSYNEQFF
- TRBV27 CASSLGDSYNEQFF
- TRBV30 CAWSGDGYEQYF
- TRBV7-8 CASSSSTPAPGELFF
TRBD1 TRBV7-3 CASSLSGQGYEQYF
- TRBV6-5 CASSYLQRNSPLHF
- TRBV28 CASRVRWQGDYEQYF
- TRBV5-5 CASSSGSAGEQYF
TRBD1 TRBV15 CATTLDRGNEQFF
- TRBV28 CASSPLAGRHYGYTF
- TRBV18 CASSRDGINSPLHF
- TRBV5-6 CASSLRGTEAFF
- TRBV4-3 CASSQDRGVNTEAFF
TRBD1 TRBV18 CASSLIATGESNQPQHF
TRBD2 TRBV27 CASSLSGGADTQYF
- TRBV19 CAIGSLSYNEQFF
TRBD1 TRBV5-6 CASSETGGGELFF
- TRBV4-3 CASSQEPMNTEAFF
- TRBV6-5 CASSLHDRDGYTF
TRBD1 TRBV28 CASSSPDRAQETQYF
TRBD1 TRBV2 CAKLQGFSGNTEAFF
TRBD1 TRBV7-6 CASSLYGQGADEQFF
TRBD1 TRBV30 CAWSGDSAEQYF
- TRBV19 CASKAGPTYEQYF
- TRBV9 CASSVDRFNEQFF
- TRBV5-1 CASGRGRFTKSGQRPDF
TRBD2 TRBV11-2 CASSLTPELAGVYEQYF
TRBD2 TRBV27 CASSSGLAGGYNEQFF
- TRBV25-1 CASSESGGGTEAFF
- TRBV6-9 CASSSPTIYNEQFF
- TRBV6-5 CASSYSTSNTGELFF
TRBD1 TRBV10-3 CATAPGQGDKDSYEQYF